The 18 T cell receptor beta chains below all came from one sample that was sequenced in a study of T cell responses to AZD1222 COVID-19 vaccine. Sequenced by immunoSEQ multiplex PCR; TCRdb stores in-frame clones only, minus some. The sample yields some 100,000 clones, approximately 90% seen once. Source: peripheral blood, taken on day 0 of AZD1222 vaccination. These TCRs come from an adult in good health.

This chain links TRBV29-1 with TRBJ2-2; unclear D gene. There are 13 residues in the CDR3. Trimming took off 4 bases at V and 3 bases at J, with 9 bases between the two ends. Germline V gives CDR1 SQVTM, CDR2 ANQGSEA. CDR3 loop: CSVVLSDTGELFF. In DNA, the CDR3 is TGCAGCGTTGTTCTGTCAGACACCGGGGAGCTGTTTTTT.

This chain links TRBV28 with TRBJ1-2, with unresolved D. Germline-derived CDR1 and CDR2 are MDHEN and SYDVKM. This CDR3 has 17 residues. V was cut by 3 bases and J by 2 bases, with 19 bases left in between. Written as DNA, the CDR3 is TGTGCCAGCAGTTTGTATACCAATCCCGGGCAAAACTATGGCTACACCTTC. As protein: CASSLYTNPGQNYGYTF.

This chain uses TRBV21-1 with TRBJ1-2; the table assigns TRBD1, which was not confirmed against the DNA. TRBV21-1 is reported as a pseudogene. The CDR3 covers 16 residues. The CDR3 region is CASSKGRDSQDYGYTF. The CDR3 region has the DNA TGTGCCAGCAGCAAAGGCCGGGACAGCCAAGACTATGGCTACACCTTC.

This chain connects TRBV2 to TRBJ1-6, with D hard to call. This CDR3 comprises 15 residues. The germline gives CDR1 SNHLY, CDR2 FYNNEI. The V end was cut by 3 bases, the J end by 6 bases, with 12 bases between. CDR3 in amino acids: CASSEDRSPNSPLHF. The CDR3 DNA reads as TGTGCCAGCAGTGAGGATCGGTCACCTAATTCACCCCTCCACTTT.

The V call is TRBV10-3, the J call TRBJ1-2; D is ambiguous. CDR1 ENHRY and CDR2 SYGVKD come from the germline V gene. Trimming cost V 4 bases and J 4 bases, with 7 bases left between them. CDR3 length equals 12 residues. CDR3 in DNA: TGTGCCATCAGTGGAAGTGGCTATGGCTACACCTTC. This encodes CAISGSGYGYTF.

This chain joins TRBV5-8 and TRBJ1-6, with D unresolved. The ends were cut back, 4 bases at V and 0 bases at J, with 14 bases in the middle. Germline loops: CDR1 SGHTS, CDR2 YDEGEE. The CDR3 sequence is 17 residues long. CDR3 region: CASSPDFASSYNSPLHF. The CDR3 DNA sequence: TGTGCCAGCAGCCCGGACTTTGCCAGCTCCTATAATTCACCCCTCCACTTT. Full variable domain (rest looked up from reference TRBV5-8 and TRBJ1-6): EAGVTQSPTHLIKTRGQQATLRCSPISGHTSVYWYQQALGLGLQFLLWYDEGEERNRGNFPPRFSGRQFPNYSSELNVNALELEDSALYLCASSPDFASSYNSPLHFGNGTRLTVT.

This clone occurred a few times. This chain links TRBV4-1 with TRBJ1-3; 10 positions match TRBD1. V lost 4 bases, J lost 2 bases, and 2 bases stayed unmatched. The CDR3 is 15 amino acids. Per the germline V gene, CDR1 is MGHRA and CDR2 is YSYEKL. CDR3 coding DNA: TGCGCCAGCAGCCCAGGACAGGGGGCTGGAAACACCATATATTTT. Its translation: CASSPGQGAGNTIYF.

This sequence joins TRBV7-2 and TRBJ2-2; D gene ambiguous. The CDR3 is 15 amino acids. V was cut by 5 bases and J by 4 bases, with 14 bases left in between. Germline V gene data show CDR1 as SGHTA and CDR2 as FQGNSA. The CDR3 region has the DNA TGTGCCAGCAGCATCGACGGGTCTAGCACCGGGGAGCTGTTTTTT. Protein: CASSIDGSSTGELFF.

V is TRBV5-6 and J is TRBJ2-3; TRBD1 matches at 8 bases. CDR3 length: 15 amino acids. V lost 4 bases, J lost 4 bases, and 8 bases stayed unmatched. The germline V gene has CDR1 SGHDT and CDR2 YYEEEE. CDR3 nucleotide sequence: TGTGCCAGCAGCCCAGGGGGCGCGTTGCCAGATACGCAGTATTTT. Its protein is CASSPGGALPDTQYF.

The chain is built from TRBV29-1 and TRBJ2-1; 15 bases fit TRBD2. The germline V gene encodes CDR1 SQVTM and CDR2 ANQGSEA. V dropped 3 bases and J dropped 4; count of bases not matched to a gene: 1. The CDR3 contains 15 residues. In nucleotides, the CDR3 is TGCAGCGTTGACGGGACTAGCGGGGGGTACAATGAGCAGTTCTTC. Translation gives CSVDGTSGGYNEQFF.

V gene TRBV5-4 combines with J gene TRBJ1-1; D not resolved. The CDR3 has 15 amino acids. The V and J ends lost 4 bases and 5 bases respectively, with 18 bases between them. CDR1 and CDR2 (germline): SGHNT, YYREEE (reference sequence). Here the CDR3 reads CASSQNGYTRTEAFF. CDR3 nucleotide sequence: TGTGCCAGCAGCCAGAACGGTTACACACGAACTGAAGCTTTCTTT.

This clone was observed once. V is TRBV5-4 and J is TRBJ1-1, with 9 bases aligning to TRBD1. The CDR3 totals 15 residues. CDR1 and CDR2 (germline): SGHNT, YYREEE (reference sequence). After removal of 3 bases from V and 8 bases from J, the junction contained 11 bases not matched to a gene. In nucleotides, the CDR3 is TGTGCCAGCAGCTCGCCGACGGACAGGGGAATAGAAGCTTTCTTT. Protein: CASSSPTDRGIEAFF.

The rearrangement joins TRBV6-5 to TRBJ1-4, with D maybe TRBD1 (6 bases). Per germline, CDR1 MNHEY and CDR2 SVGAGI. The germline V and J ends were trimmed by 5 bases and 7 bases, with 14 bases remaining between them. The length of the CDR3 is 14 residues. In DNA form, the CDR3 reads TGTGCCAGCAGTCGAGGGGGTACCGGTGAAAAACTGTTTTTT. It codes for CASSRGGTGEKLFF.

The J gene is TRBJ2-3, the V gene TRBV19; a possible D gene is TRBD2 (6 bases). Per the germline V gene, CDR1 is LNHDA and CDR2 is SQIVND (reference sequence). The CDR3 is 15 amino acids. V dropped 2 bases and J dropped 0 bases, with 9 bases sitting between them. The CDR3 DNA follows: TGTGCCAGTAGTATACGGCGGGGAAGCACAGATACGCAGTATTTT. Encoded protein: CASSIRRGSTDTQYF.

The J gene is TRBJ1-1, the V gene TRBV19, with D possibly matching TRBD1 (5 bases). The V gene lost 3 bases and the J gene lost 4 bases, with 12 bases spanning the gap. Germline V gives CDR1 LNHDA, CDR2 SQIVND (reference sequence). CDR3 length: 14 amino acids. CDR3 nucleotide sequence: TGTGCCAGTAGTATCGGCAGGGCGAGCACTGAAGCTTTCTTT. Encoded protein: CASSIGRASTEAFF.

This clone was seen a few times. As DNA, the CDR3 is TGTGCCAGCACACCACAGGGAACTGAAGCTTTCTTT. Translating gives CASTPQGTEAFF. The rearrangement links TRBV28 to TRBJ1-1; D perhaps matches TRBD1 (6 bases). CDR1 is MDHEN and CDR2 is SYDVKM in the germline V gene. The CDR3 runs 12 residues. V shed 7 bases and J shed 5 bases, with 11 bases lying between them.

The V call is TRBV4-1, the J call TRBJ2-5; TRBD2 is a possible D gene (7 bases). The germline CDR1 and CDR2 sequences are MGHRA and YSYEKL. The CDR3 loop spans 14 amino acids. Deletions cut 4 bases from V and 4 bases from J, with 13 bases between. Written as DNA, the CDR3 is TGCGCCAGCAGCCCCACAGGGAGGGGAGAGACCCAGTACTTC. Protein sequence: CASSPTGRGETQYF.

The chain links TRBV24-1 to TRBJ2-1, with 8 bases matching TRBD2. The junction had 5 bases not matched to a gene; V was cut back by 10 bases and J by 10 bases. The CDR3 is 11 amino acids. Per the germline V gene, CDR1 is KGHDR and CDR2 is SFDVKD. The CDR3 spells CATARGEEQFF. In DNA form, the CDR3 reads TGTGCCACGGCGCGGGGGGAGGAGCAGTTCTTC.